The TCR beta chain described here comes from a study of cytomegalovirus exposure and HLA in healthy donors. The study, taken as a whole, reports: It was reportedly the case that the classifier diagnosed cytomegalovirus status with high specificity and sensitivity. Three chains linked to CMV were shown in vitro to be specific for CMV antigens.

Some clones are missing from TCRdb's copy, which holds only in-frame ones; the method was immunoSEQ multiplex PCR. Here the sample spans fewer than 130,000 clones, more than 75% being singletons. V trimming: 8 bases; J trimming: 6 bases; junction bases outside the gene matches: 9. The CDR3 consists of 14 residues. Germline CDR1 reads KGHSH; CDR2 reads LQKENI. Comment on this clone: What it recognizes is unknown.

J is TRBJ2-7 and V is TRBV18, with 11 bases aligning to TRBD1. This TCR came from a young woman in good health and CMV-seropositive. Material for sequencing was PBMCs. The DNA of the CDR3 is TGTGCCAGCCGCGGACAGGGGGCGGAGGCCGAGCAGTACTTC. It translates to CASRGQGAEAEQYF.